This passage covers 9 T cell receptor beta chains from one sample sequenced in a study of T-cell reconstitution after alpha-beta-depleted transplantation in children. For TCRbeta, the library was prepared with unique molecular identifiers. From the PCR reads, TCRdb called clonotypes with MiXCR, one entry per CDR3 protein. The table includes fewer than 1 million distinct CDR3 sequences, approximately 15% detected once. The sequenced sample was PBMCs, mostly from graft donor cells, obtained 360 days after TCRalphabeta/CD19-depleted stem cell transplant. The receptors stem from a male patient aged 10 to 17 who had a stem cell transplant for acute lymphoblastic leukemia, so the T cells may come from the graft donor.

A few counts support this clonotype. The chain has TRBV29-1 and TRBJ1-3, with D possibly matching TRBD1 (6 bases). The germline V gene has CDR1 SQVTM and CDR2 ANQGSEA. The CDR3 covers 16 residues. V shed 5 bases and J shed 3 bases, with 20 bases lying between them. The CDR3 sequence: CSVQKGGMSLGNTIYF. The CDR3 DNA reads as TGCAGCGTTCAAAAGGGGGGCATGTCCCTTGGAAACACCATATATTTT.

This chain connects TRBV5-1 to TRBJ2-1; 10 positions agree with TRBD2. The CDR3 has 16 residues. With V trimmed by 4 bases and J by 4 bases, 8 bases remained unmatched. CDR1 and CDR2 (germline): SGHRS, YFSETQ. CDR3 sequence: CASSSKREGRYNEQFF. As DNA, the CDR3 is TGCGCCAGCAGCAGCAAGCGGGAGGGCCGATACAATGAGCAGTTCTTC.

The CDR3: CASSLAEVRSEYEQYF. In DNA form, the CDR3 reads TGCGCCAGCAGCTTGGCCGAGGTCCGCTCAGAGTACGAGCAGTACTTC. The V gene is TRBV5-1, the J gene TRBJ2-7; no clear D. Per the germline V gene, CDR1 is SGHRS and CDR2 is YFSETQ. Trimming removed 0 bases at V and 4 bases at J, with 17 bases between. The length of the CDR3 is 16 residues.

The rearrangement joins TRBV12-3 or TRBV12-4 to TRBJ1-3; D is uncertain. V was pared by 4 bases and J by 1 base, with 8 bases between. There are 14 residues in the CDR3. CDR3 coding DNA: TGTGCCAGCAGTTCCTCAGTTTCTGGAAACACCATATATTTT. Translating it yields CASSSSVSGNTIYF.

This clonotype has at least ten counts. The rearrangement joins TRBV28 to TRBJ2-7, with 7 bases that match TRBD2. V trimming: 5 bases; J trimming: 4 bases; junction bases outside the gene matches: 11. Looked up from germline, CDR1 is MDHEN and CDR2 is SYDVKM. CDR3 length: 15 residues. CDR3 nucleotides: TGTGCCAGCAGTCCTCACTCCGGGAGGAGGTACGAGCAGTACTTC. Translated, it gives CASSPHSGRRYEQYF.

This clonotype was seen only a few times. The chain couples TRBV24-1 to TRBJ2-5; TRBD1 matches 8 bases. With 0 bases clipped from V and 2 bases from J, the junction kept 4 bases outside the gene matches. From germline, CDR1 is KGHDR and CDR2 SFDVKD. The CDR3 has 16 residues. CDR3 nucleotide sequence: TGTGCCACCAGTGATTTGCGGACAGGGAGGCAAGAGACCCAGTACTTC. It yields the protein CATSDLRTGRQETQYF.

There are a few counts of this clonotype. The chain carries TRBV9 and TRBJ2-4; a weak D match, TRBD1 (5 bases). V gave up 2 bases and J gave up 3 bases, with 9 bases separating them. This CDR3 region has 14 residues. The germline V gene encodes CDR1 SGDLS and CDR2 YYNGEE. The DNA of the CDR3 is TGTGCCAGCAGCGTCACAGACAGCAAAAACATTCAGTACTTC. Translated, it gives CASSVTDSKNIQYF.

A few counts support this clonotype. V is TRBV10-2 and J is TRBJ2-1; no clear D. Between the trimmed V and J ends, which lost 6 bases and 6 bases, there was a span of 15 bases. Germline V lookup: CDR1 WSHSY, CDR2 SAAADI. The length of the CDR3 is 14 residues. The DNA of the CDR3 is TGCGCCAGCAGGGCCGACCAAGTCCTCAATGAGCAGTTCTTC. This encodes CASRADQVLNEQFF.

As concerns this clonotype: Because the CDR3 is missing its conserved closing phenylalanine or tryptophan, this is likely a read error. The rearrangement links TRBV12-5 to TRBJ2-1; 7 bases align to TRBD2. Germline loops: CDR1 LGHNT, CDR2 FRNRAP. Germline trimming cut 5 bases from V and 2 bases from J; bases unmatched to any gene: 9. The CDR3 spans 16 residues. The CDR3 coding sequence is TGTGCTAGTGGTCCCCCGGCTAGCGGCACCTACAATGAGCAGTTCTAC. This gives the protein CASGPPASGTYNEQFY.